One TCR beta chain is described in this entry. The antigen is not known. These data come from a study of T cells after yellow fever vaccination. Study-wide background: Fractions containing few cells were prepared with SMART-Seq v4 Ultra Low Input. Whole-study results and caveats: Among primary-vaccination clones, most reappeared after the booster, at almost 98% for CD4 and about 90% for CD8. Across the CD4 and CD8 compartments, a small share of clonotypes was present in both.

This CDR3 is built from 11 residues. Losses at the gene ends were 6 bases for V and 7 bases for J; bases not matched to a gene: 3. Per germline, CDR1 SNHLY and CDR2 FYNNEI. Universal primer sites and UMIs were introduced during 5'RACE template-switching synthesis of TCR cDNA. Each CDR3 protein gets one entry after TCRdb re-called the 5' RACE reads with MiXCR. This sample has 550,000 to 750,000 distinct CDR3 sequences; around an eighth occur once, and the top ten carry over 12%. The clonotype was recovered from a man aged 25 to 40 who received the YFV17D yellow fever vaccine. The rearrangement links TRBV2 to TRBJ2-7; 7 bases map to TRBD1. The sequencing used PBMCs, collected on the day of the yellow fever booster vaccination. CDR3: CASRWTGEQYF. Written as DNA, the CDR3 is TGTGCCAGCAGATGGACAGGAGAGCAGTACTTC.